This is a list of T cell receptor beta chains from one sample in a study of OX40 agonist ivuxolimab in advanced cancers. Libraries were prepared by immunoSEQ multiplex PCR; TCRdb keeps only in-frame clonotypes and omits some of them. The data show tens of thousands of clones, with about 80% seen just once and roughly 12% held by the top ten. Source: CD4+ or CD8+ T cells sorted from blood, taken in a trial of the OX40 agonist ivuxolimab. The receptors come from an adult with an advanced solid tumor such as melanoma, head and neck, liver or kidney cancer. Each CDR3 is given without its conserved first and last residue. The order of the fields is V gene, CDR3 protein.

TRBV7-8 ASSLAGGYQETQY
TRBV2 ASSERSYSGNTIY
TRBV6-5 ASSYGEGFNYGYT
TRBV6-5 ASNQGGSAYNEQF
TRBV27 ASSPQGASPNEKLF
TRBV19 ASSIDWGAWEKLF
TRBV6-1 ASSEPGHSYEQY
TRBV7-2 ASSLEPKGTYEQY
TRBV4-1 ASSLNRDRGFSGRYGYT
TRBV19 ASSWAGGYNEQF
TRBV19 ASSIGRGRRGGTQY
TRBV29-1 SVGVYNEQF
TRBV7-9 ASIGTSGGAYPFNEQF
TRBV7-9 ASSLGTTLGQY
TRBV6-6 ASSYSGDNSPLH
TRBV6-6 ASSGRSNQPQH
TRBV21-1 ASSNGRGEQY
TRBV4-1 ASSQEDRQETQY
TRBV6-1 ASSARSNSNQPQH
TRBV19 ATNWGHYGYT
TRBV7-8 ASSLGNRIANYGYT
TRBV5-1 ASSLAPDRRNTGELF
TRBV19 ASSDRAGNQPQH
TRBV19 AVASGQGGYGYT
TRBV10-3 AISASGAPLNTEAF